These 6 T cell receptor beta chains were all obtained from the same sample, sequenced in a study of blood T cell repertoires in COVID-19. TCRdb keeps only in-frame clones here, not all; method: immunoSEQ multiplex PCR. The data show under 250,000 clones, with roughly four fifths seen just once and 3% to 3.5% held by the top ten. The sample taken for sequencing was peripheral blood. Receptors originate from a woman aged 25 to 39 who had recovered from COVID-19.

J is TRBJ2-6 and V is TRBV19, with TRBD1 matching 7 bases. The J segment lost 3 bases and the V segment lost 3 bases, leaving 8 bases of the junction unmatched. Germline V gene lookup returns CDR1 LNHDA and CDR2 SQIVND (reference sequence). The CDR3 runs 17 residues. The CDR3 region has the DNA TGTGCCAGTAGTATCGAAAAGGGGGCGAATGGGGCCAACGTCCTGACTTTC. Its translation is CASSIEKGANGANVLTF. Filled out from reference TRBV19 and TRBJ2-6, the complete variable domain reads DGGITQSPKYLFRKEGQNVTLSCEQNLNHDAMYWYRQDPGQGLRLIYYSQIVNDFQKGDIAEGYSVSREKKESFPLTVTSAQKNPTAFYLCASSIEKGANGANVLTFGAGSRLTVL.

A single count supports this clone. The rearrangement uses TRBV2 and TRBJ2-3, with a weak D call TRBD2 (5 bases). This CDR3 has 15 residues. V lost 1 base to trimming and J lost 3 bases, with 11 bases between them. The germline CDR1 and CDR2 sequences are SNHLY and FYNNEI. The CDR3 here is CASSEGESFTDTQYF. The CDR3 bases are TGTGCCAGCAGTGAAGGGGAGAGTTTTACAGATACGCAGTATTTT.

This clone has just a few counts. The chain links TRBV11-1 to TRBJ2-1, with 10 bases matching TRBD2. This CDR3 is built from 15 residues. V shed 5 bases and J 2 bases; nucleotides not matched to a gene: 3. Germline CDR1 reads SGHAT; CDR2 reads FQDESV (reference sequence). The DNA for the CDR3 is TGTGCCAGCAGCGTAGGACTAGCGGCCTACAATGAGCAGTTCTTC. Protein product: CASSVGLAAYNEQFF.

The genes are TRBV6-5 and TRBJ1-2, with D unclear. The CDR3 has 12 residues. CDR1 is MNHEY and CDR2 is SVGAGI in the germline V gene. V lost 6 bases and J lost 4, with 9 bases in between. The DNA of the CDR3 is TGTGCCAGCAGCGCTGCTAGCTATGGCTACACCTTC. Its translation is CASSAASYGYTF.

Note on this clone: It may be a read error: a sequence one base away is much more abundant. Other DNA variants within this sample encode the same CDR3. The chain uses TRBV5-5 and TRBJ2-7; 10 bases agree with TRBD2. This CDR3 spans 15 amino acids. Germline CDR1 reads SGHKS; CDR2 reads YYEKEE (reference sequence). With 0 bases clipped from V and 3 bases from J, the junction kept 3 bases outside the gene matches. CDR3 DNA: TGTGCCAGCAGCTTGGCGGCTAGCGGGAGCTACGAGCAGTACTTC. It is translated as CASSLAASGSYEQYF. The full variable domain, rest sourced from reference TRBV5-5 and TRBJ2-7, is DAGVTQSPTHLIKTRGQQVTLRCSPISGHKSVSWYQQVLGQGPQFIFQYYEKEERGRGNFPDRFSARQFPNYSSELNVNALLLGDSALYLCASSLAASGSYEQYFGPGTRLTVT.

The CDR3 loop reads CASSTSGLAAYEQYF. The CDR3 DNA is TGTGCCAGCAGTACCTCGGGACTAGCGGCCTACGAGCAGTACTTC. This chain uses TRBV27 with TRBJ2-7; TRBD2 matches 11 bases. Germline CDR1 and CDR2: MNHEY and SMNVEV (reference sequence). CDR3 length: 15 residues. With V trimmed by 5 bases and J by 2 bases, 5 bases remained unmatched.